One sample yielded the 3 T cell receptor beta chains listed below, sequenced in a study of CD8 T cells in Susac syndrome. Reverse transcription of about 0.45 to 1 ug RNA used random hexamers. TCRdb re-analysed the immunoSEQ multiplex PCR reads in MiXCR, keeping a single row per CDR3 protein. Of over 150,000 distinct CDR3 sequences listed, around 94% are singletons. Sequenced material: CD4+ T cells from PBMCs. These receptors were obtained from a human donor with Susac syndrome.

V is TRBV7-2 and J is TRBJ2-1, with D hard to call. V shed 6 bases and J shed 0 bases, with 15 bases lying between them. CDR1 SGHTA and CDR2 FQGNSA come from the germline V gene. There are 16 residues in the CDR3. This CDR3 reads CASRRSVRSSYNEQFF. The CDR3 DNA reads TGTGCCAGCAGAAGAAGCGTCCGTAGCTCCTACAATGAGCAGTTCTTC.

V and J are TRBV2 and TRBJ2-7; TRBD1 agrees at 12 bases. The CDR3 has 14 residues. The germline V gene has CDR1 SNHLY and CDR2 FYNNEI. J lost 4 bases, V lost 6 bases, and 4 bases had no gene match. For the CDR3, the DNA is TGTGCCAGCAGGGGGACAGGGGGCCTATACGAGCAGTACTTC. Its translation is CASRGTGGLYEQYF.

This chain uses TRBV14 with TRBJ2-1; 9 positions match TRBD2. Trimming took 6 bases from V and 9 from J; bases not matched to a gene: 9. Germline CDR1 and CDR2: SGHDN and FVKESK. The CDR3 has 14 residues. The DNA for the CDR3 is TGTGCCAGCAGTGCGGGACTAGCAGGACGTGAGCAGTTCTTC. This translates into CASSAGLAGREQFF.